The sequence of this T cell receptor beta chain was determined in a study of response to subunit inactivated influenza vaccine. TCRdb redid the calling of the RT-PCR reads with MiXCR, one entry per CDR3 protein. The sample has 500,000 to 700,000 distinct CDR3 sequences; approximately 20% are singletons. Germline-derived CDR1 and CDR2 are LNHNV and YYDKDF (reference sequence). Between the trimmed V and J ends, which lost 0 bases and 3 bases, there was a span of 12 bases. There are 15 residues in the CDR3. This clonotype was seen more than once but under ten times. The same sample was also used in a study of T cells expressing NK-cell markers. This second report adds: Making the TCR beta cDNA relied on 5'RACE template switching with UMIs.

This chain uses TRBV15 with TRBJ2-7; D gene unclear. Sample: CD4+ T cells sorted from PBMCs, taken 11 to 12 days after vaccination. The clonotype was recovered from a man aged 45 to 65 who received an inactivated influenza vaccine. The CDR3 is CATSRDYNNYYEQYF. In nucleotides, the CDR3 is TGTGCCACCAGCAGAGATTATAACAATTACTACGAGCAGTACTTC. The full variable domain, completed using reference TRBV15 and TRBJ2-7, is DAMVIQNPRYQVTQFGKPVTLSCSQTLNHNVMYWYQQKSSQAPKLLFHYYDKDFNNEADTPDNFQSRRPNTSFCFLDIRSPGLGDTAMYLCATSRDYNNYYEQYFGPGTRLTVT.